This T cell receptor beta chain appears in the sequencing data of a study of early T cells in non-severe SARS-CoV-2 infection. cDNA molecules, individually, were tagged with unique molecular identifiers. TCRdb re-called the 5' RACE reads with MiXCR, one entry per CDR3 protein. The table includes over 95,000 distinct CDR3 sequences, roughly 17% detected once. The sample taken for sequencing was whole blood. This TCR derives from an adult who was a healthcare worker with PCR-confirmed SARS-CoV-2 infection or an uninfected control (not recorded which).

The chain's CDR3 is CAWSLDGDGPQHF. As DNA, the CDR3 is TGTGCCTGGAGTTTAGACGGCGACGGGCCCCAGCATTTT. The chain links TRBV30 to TRBJ1-5; no clear D. This CDR3 has 13 residues. The V and J ends lost 2 bases and 9 bases respectively, with 14 bases between them. Germline V gene sequence: CDR1 GTSNPN, CDR2 SVGIG (reference sequence).